The 13 T cell receptor beta chains below were found in one sample sequenced in a study of T cell repertoires in cytomegalovirus infection. TCRdb used MiXCR to reprocess the reads, holding one entry per CDR3 protein. The table records more than 500,000 distinct CDR3 sequences, about 17% of them present only once. Sequencing was done on a sample of CD8+ T cells from PBMCs. Source of these receptors: a human donor in good health (CMV status not recorded). Some clones in this sample may be carry-over from other donors' samples.

Ten or more counts support this clonotype. The rearrangement uses TRBV19 and TRBJ2-1, with 9 bases lining up with TRBD2. CDR3 size: 16 residues. Trimming cost V 7 bases and J 6 bases; bases outside gene matches: 13. Germline V gene sequence: CDR1 LNHDA, CDR2 SQIVND (reference sequence). The CDR3 spells CASTFRAGGSGNEQFF. CDR3 coding DNA: TGTGCCAGTACTTTTAGAGCGGGAGGATCTGGCAATGAGCAGTTCTTC.

V usage is TRBV20-1 and J usage is TRBJ1-2, with D unresolved. V was pared by 6 bases and J by 5 bases, with 10 bases between. CDR3 length: 11 amino acids. The germline V gene encodes CDR1 DFQATT and CDR2 SNEGSKA (reference sequence). The CDR3, as DNA: TGCAGTGCCAGGAAGGATTATGGCTACACCTTC. Translation: CSARKDYGYTF.

The chain has TRBV19 and TRBJ1-1, with D hard to call. V dropped 3 bases and J dropped 6 bases, with 11 bases sitting between them. This CDR3 contains 13 residues. Germline loops: CDR1 LNHDA, CDR2 SQIVND (reference sequence). CDR3 bases: TGTGCCAGTAGTATCTCCGTCCCGGCTGAAGCTTTCTTT. Protein product: CASSISVPAEAFF.

This clonotype turned up a few times. The V gene is TRBV25-1, the J gene TRBJ1-2; D gene ambiguous. V was pared by 1 base and J by 5 bases, with 14 bases between. Germline loops: CDR1 MGHDK, CDR2 SYGVNS. CDR3 size: 15 residues. The CDR3 spells CASSESRQRDYGYTF. The CDR3 nucleotides are TGTGCCAGCAGTGAATCGAGACAAAGGGATTATGGCTACACCTTC.

The sample holds many counts of this clonotype. The rearrangement uses TRBV7-9 and TRBJ2-1, with TRBD2 matching 10 bases. The CDR3 is made up of 15 amino acids. Trimming took 4 bases from V and 15 from J; bases not matched to a gene: 15. The V gene's germline CDR1 is SEHNR and CDR2 FQNEAQ (reference sequence). CDR3: CASSSSSYPPSGGFF. For the CDR3, the DNA is TGTGCCAGCAGCTCATCAAGCTATCCCCCTAGCGGGGGGTTCTTC. Together with reference TRBV7-9 and TRBJ2-1, the CDR3 gives the full variable domain: DTGVSQNPRHKITKRGQNVTFRCDPISEHNRLYWYRQTLGQGPEFLTYFQNEAQLEKSRLLSDRFSAERPKGSFSTLEIQRTEQGDSAMYLCASSSSSYPPSGGFFGPGTRLTVL.

This clonotype was observed at least ten times. The rearrangement uses TRBV7-9 and TRBJ2-7, with D maybe TRBD2 (6 bases). Trimming left V 2 bases short and J 2 bases short, with 10 bases between. Germline V gene lookup returns CDR1 SEHNR and CDR2 FQNEAQ (reference sequence). This CDR3 is built from 14 residues. The CDR3 here is CASSLTGSPYEQYF. CDR3 DNA sequence: TGTGCCAGCAGCTTAACCGGGAGCCCCTACGAGCAGTACTTC. Variable domain in full (rest from reference TRBV7-9 and TRBJ2-7): DTGVSQNPRHKITKRGQNVTFRCDPISEHNRLYWYRQTLGQGPEFLTYFQNEAQLEKSRLLSDRFSAERPKGSFSTLEIQRTEQGDSAMYLCASSLTGSPYEQYFGPGTRLTVT.

About this clonotype: It may be a read error: a sequence one base away is much more abundant. This chain uses TRBV7-9 with TRBJ2-5, with 11 bases that match TRBD1. The CDR3 contains 16 residues. Germline assignment: CDR1 SEHNR and CDR2 FQNEAQ (reference sequence). The CDR3, as DNA: TGTGCCAGCAGCTTAGTCCCGGACAGGGGGCGAGAGACCCGGTACTTC. Amino acids: CASSLVPDRGRETRYF. Using reference TRBV7-9 and TRBJ2-5 for the parts outside the CDR3, the full variable domain is DTGVSQNPRHKITKRGQNVTFRCDPISEHNRLYWYRQTLGQGPEFLTYFQNEAQLEKSRLLSDRFSAERPKGSFSTLEIQRTEQGDSAMYLCASSLVPDRGRETRYFGPGTRLLVL.

The chain employs TRBV7-3 and TRBJ2-5; 7 bases map to TRBD2. The ends lost 8 bases at V and 2 bases at J; junction bases unmatched: 8. The CDR3 contains 14 residues. Germline CDR1 and CDR2: SGHTA and FQGTGA. In DNA form, the CDR3 reads TGTGCCAGCGGCTCTGGGGGGGGACAAGAGACCCAGTACTTC. This sequence encodes CASGSGGGQETQYF.

The CDR3 is CATSRGWTGKNTEAFF. In nucleotides, the CDR3 is TGTGCCACCAGCAGGGGATGGACGGGAAAGAACACTGAAGCTTTCTTT. The rearrangement uses TRBV15 and TRBJ1-1; D gene unclear. The length of the CDR3 is 16 residues. Germline V gene lookup returns CDR1 LNHNV and CDR2 YYDKDF (reference sequence). Trimming shortened V by 3 bases and J by 1 base, and 15 bases separated the two germline ends.

The genes are TRBV24-1 and TRBJ2-1; TRBD2 agrees at 12 bases. The CDR3 extends over 16 amino acids. Germline assignment: CDR1 KGHDR and CDR2 SFDVKD. The V and J ends lost 4 bases and 4 bases, in that order; junction bases with no gene match: 4. The DNA for the CDR3 is TGTGCCACCAGTGACACCGGACTAGCGGGGTACAATGAGCAGTTCTTC. Protein sequence: CATSDTGLAGYNEQFF.

This clonotype was counted ten times or more. The V call is TRBV28, the J call TRBJ2-3; tentative D call: TRBD2 (6 bases). CDR1 is MDHEN, CDR2 SYDVKM, per germline. This CDR3 region has 16 residues. V lost 2 bases to trimming and J lost 2 bases, with 14 bases between them. The chain's CDR3 is CASSLVGRGNTDTQYF. The DNA for the CDR3 is TGTGCCAGCAGTTTAGTGGGGCGGGGAAACACAGATACGCAGTATTTT.

In this sample, this clonotype turned up many times. The rearrangement joins TRBV5-4 to TRBJ1-1, with a weak D call TRBD1 (6 bases). The V end lost 5 bases, the J end lost 7 bases, and 18 bases lay between the germline ends. The CDR3 extends over 14 amino acids. CDR1 SGHNT and CDR2 YYREEE come from the germline V gene (reference sequence). For the CDR3, the DNA is TGTGCCAGCAGGCCAACAGGGAATTTTGTTGAAGCTTTCTTT. Its protein product is CASRPTGNFVEAFF.

This clonotype was seen a single time. Sequence at one end of the junction differs from germline and may be a read error. The chain uses TRBV7-6 and TRBJ2-2; D not certain. The CDR3 runs 14 residues. In germline, CDR1 is SGHVS, CDR2 FNYEAQ. CDR3: CARSLAGATGELFF. The CDR3 coding sequence is TGTGCCAGAAGCTTAGCCGGTGCCACCGGGGAGCTGTTTTTT.